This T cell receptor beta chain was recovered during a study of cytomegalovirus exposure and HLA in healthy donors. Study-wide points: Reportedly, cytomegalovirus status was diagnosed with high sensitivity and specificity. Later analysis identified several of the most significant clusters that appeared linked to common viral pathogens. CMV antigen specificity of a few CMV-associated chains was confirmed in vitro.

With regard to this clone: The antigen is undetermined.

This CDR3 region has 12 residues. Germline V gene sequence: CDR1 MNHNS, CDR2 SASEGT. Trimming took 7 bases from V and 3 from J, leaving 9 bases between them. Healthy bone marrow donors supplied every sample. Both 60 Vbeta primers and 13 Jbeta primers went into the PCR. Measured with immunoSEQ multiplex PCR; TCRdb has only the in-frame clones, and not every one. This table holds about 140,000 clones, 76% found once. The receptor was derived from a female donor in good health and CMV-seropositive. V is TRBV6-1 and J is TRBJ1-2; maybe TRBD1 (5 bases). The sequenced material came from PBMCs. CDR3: CASTWGDYGYTF. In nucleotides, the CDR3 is TGTGCCAGCACTTGGGGGGACTATGGCTACACCTTC.